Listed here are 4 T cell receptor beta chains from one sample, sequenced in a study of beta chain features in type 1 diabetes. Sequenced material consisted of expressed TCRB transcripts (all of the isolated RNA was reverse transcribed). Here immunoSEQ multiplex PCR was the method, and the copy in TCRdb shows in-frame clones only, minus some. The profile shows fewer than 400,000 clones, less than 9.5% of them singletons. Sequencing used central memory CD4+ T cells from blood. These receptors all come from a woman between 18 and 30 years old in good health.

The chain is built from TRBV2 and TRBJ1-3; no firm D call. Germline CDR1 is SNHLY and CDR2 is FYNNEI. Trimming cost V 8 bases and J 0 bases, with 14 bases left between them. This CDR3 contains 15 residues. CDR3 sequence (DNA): TGTGCCAGCCGGTCGGAACGGACCTCTGGAAACACCATATATTTT. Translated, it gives CASRSERTSGNTIYF.

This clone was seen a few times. As DNA, the CDR3 is TGTGCCAGCAGTCTAACCTACCTAAGCACAGATACGCAGTATTTT. Protein: CASSLTYLSTDTQYF. This chain joins TRBV7-3 and TRBJ2-3; D ambiguous. The CDR3 runs 15 residues. The germline V gene encodes CDR1 SGHTA and CDR2 FQGTGA. V was clipped by 6 bases and J by 0 bases, with 13 bases between them.

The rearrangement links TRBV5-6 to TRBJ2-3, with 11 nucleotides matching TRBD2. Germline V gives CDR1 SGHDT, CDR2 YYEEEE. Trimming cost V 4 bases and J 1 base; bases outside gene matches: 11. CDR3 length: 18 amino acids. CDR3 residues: CASSLLSGRAPGTDTQYF. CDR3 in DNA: TGTGCCAGCAGCCTACTTAGCGGGAGGGCGCCGGGCACAGATACGCAGTATTTT.

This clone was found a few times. The CDR3 reads CASSPARNYGYTF. As DNA, the CDR3 is TGTGCCAGCTCACCCGCCAGAAACTATGGCTACACCTTC. V gene TRBV18 combines with J gene TRBJ1-2; D not resolved. The V end was cut by 3 bases, the J end by 2 bases, with 7 bases between. The germline V gene encodes CDR1 KGHSH and CDR2 LQKENI. The CDR3 sequence is 13 residues long.